A selection of T cell receptor beta chains follows, all from one sample in a study of shared clonotypes between healthy human individuals. Repertoires were generated with immunoSEQ multiplex PCR, while TCRdb's copy carries only in-frame clones and drops some. The sample shows fewer than 850,000 clones, 95% to 97% of them seen only once. Sequenced material: naive CD8+ T cells sorted from blood. Receptors were obtained from a man under 40 in good health. The conserved cysteine and the conserved F or W are not part of the CDR3 here. The order of the fields is V gene, clone size, J gene, CDR3 protein. A row's size may be missing; if present it is once, few, many or a size class.

V gene: TRBV11-2; clone size: -; J gene: TRBJ2-3; CDR3 protein: ASSLLAGADTQY
V gene: TRBV7-9; clone size: -; J gene: TRBJ2-7; CDR3 protein: ASSAAPAGGRFVEQY
V gene: TRBV7-2; clone size: -; J gene: TRBJ1-2; CDR3 protein: ASSLPGGANYGYT
V gene: TRBV6-1; clone size: once; J gene: TRBJ2-2; CDR3 protein: ASSEVGTGLTGELF
V gene: TRBV28; clone size: -; J gene: TRBJ1-1; CDR3 protein: ASSPIRVRNTEAF
V gene: TRBV4-1; clone size: -; J gene: TRBJ2-7; CDR3 protein: ASSQRPGTYEQY
V gene: TRBV28; clone size: -; J gene: TRBJ2-7; CDR3 protein: ASSPISYEQY
V gene: TRBV11-2; clone size: -; J gene: TRBJ2-1; CDR3 protein: ASSLFADYNEQF
V gene: TRBV29-1; clone size: once; J gene: TRBJ2-7; CDR3 protein: SVWHSYEQY
V gene: TRBV7-8; clone size: -; J gene: TRBJ2-1; CDR3 protein: ASSLGSDYNEQF
V gene: TRBV5-1; clone size: -; J gene: TRBJ2-7; CDR3 protein: ASHSGLASVEQY
V gene: TRBV5-1; clone size: -; J gene: TRBJ2-7; CDR3 protein: ASSLTGILSYEQY
V gene: TRBV2; clone size: -; J gene: TRBJ1-5; CDR3 protein: ASSEAVRPQH
V gene: TRBV19; clone size: -; J gene: TRBJ1-5; CDR3 protein: ASTSGNQPQH
V gene: TRBV5-5; clone size: -; J gene: TRBJ1-2; CDR3 protein: ASSFLLRGHDENGYT
V gene: TRBV9; clone size: -; J gene: TRBJ2-1; CDR3 protein: ASSFKSGVSSYNEQF
V gene: TRBV6-6; clone size: -; J gene: TRBJ2-2; CDR3 protein: ASRPGWSGELF
V gene: TRBV28; clone size: -; J gene: TRBJ2-7; CDR3 protein: ASSFRDAEQY